Each of the 5 T cell receptor beta chains below was sequenced from the same sample in a study of T-cell memory formation after mild COVID-19. A single record per CDR3 protein comes from TCRdb applying MiXCR to the 5' RACE reads. The sample has hundreds of thousands of distinct CDR3 sequences, 20% to 25% seen once. The sample was PBMCs or a T cell subset sorted from them (not recorded which). These receptors were collected from an adult woman who had mild COVID-19 (a few samples of this study predate the infection). Cell type and time point are not known.

The genes are TRBV20-1 and TRBJ1-1; perhaps TRBD1 as D (5 bases). This CDR3 has 14 amino acids. The ends were cut back, 3 bases at V and 4 bases at J, with 15 bases in the middle. CDR1 DFQATT and CDR2 SNEGSKA come from the germline V gene (reference sequence). CDR3 region: CSASDSRGFTEAFF. CDR3 in DNA: TGCAGTGCTAGCGACAGCCGGGGATTCACTGAAGCTTTCTTT.

This clonotype was seen a few times. The V gene is TRBV20-1, the J gene TRBJ2-1; 12 nucleotides align to TRBD2. CDR1 is DFQATT, CDR2 SNEGSKA, per germline (reference sequence). The CDR3 runs to 17 residues. The junction had 12 bases not matched to a gene; V was cut back by 1 base and J by 8 bases. DNA of the CDR3: TGCAGTGCTAGAGTTGCCGGGACTAGCGGGTGGTTACATGAGCAGTTCTTC. Translated, it gives CSARVAGTSGWLHEQFF.

This clonotype occurred many times. This chain joins TRBV12-3 or TRBV12-4 and TRBJ2-3; TRBD2 matches 8 bases. With 5 bases clipped from V and 1 base from J, the junction kept 11 bases outside the gene matches. The CDR3 is 17 amino acids. The CDR3 reads CASSPLPGGPGTDTQYF. In nucleotides, the CDR3 is TGTGCCAGCAGTCCCCTTCCGGGGGGGCCTGGCACAGATACGCAGTATTTT.

This chain connects TRBV9 to TRBJ2-1; maybe TRBD1 (6 bases). There are 15 residues in the CDR3. CDR1 is SGDLS and CDR2 is YYNGEE in the germline V gene. V was clipped by 5 bases and J by 4 bases, with 16 bases between them. The CDR3: CASRKQGAGYNEQFF. The CDR3 coding sequence is TGTGCCAGCAGAAAACAGGGAGCCGGATACAATGAGCAGTTCTTC.

The chain is built from TRBV12-3 or TRBV12-4 and TRBJ1-5; TRBD1 is a possible D gene (6 bases). The CDR3 contains 14 residues. Trimming removed 3 bases from V and 6 bases from J, with 12 bases in between. The CDR3 loop is CASSLGYRAQPQHF. The CDR3 DNA sequence: TGTGCCAGCAGTTTGGGGTACAGGGCTCAGCCCCAGCATTTT.